This TCR beta chain was obtained from a study of blood T cell repertoires in COVID-19. It was during active infection that Seattle patients were enrolled and then longitudinally followed. Using immunoSEQ multiplex PCR, the repertoire was profiled, and TCRdb retains in-frame clones only, with some absent. The repertoire holds 55,000 to 75,000 clones, with about 86% as singletons. The CDR3 is made up of 11 amino acids. Germline CDR1 and CDR2: SEHNR and FQNEAQ (reference sequence). V was clipped by 1 base and J by 10 bases, with 5 bases between them. The rearrangement links TRBV7-9 to TRBJ2-1, with D tentatively TRBD1 (5 bases). Sequencing was done on a sample of peripheral blood. This TCR was recovered from a man at least 80 years old with COVID-19, enrolled during active disease. The CDR3 protein is CASSLGTEQFF. CDR3 bases: TGTGCCAGCAGCTTAGGGACAGAGCAGTTCTTC. The complete variable domain, with remaining parts taken from reference TRBV7-9 and TRBJ2-1, reads DTGVSQNPRHKITKRGQNVTFRCDPISEHNRLYWYRQTLGQGPEFLTYFQNEAQLEKSRLLSDRFSAERPKGSFSTLEIQRTEQGDSAMYLCASSLGTEQFFGPGTRLTVL.